This is a list of T cell receptor beta chains from one sample in a study of blood T cells in healthy people across ages. TCRdb itself ran the 5' RACE reads through MiXCR, one entry per CDR3 protein. The profile shows roughly 800,000 distinct CDR3 sequences, approximately 35% of them singletons. Sequenced: blood. The receptors were gathered from a man between 18 and 35 years old in good health. The conserved cysteine and the conserved F or W are not part of the CDR3 here.

V gene: TRBV12-3/TRBV12-4
CDR3 protein: ASSSEGGVHTEAF

V gene: TRBV10-3
CDR3 protein: AISGWDNEQF

V gene: TRBV7-3
CDR3 protein: ASSLTMGPSGDTQY

V gene: TRBV5-6
CDR3 protein: ASSFGTGYTEAF

V gene: TRBV12-3/TRBV12-4
CDR3 protein: ASRPSTANTEAF

V gene: TRBV20-1
CDR3 protein: SAIDYNEQF

V gene: TRBV5-1
CDR3 protein: ASSPIRTGEQY

V gene: TRBV10-3
CDR3 protein: AIKIVGENTEAF

V gene: TRBV7-2
CDR3 protein: ASSLQSGRDEQY

V gene: TRBV9
CDR3 protein: ASSVEYRGGKQY